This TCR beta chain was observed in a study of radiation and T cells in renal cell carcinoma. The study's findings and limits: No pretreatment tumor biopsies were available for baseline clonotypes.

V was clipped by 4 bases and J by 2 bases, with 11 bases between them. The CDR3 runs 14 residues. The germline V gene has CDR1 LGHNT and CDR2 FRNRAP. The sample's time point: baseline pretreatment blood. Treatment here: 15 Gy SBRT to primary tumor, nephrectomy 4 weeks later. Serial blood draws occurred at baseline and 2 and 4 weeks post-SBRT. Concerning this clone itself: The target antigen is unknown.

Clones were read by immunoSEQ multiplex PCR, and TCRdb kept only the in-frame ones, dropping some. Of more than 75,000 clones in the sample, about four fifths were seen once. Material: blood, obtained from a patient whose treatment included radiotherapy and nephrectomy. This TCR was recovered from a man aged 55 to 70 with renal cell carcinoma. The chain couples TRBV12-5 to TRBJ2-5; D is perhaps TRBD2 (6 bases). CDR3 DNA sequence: TGTGCTAGTGGTTGGGACTCAAGTCAAGAGACCCAGTACTTC. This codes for CASGWDSSQETQYF. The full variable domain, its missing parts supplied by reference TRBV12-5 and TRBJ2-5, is DARVTQTPRHKVTEMGQEVTMRCQPILGHNTVFWYRQTMMQGLELLAYFRNRAPLDDSGMPKDRFSAEMPDATLATLKIQPSEPRDSAVYFCASGWDSSQETQYFGPGTRLLVL.